These 22 T cell receptor beta chains came from one sample sequenced in a study of blood T cell repertoires in COVID-19. Sequencing was performed with immunoSEQ multiplex PCR; in TCRdb, only in-frame clones are kept and a portion is missing. The sample has about 260,000 clones; roughly 86% are singletons. Sequencing was carried out using peripheral blood. The receptor source for this set is a man aged 40-49 years with active or convalescent COVID-19.

This chain uses TRBV4-1 with TRBJ1-6; weak D call: TRBD1 (5 bases). The CDR3 length is 17 residues. Germline V gene data show CDR1 as MGHRA and CDR2 as YSYEKL. V was clipped by 1 base and J by 0 bases, with 10 bases between them. In DNA form, the CDR3 reads TGCGCCAGCAGCCAAGTCGGGGGGAGCTCCTATAATTCACCCCTCCACTTT. Protein sequence: CASSQVGGSSYNSPLHF.

V gene TRBV5-6 combines with J gene TRBJ1-4; D not certain. The V and J ends lost 2 bases and 5 bases respectively, with 16 bases between them. CDR1 is SGHDT, CDR2 YYEEEE, per germline. The CDR3 is made up of 16 amino acids. As DNA, the CDR3 is TGTGCCAGCAGCTTTTTGGAGGGAATCCCAAATGAAAAACTGTTTTTT. Encoded protein: CASSFLEGIPNEKLFF. Complete variable domain (other parts from reference TRBV5-6 and TRBJ1-4): DAGVTQSPTHLIKTRGQQVTLRCSPKSGHDTVSWYQQALGQGPQFIFQYYEEEERQRGNFPDRFSGHQFPNYSSELNVNALLLGDSALYLCASSFLEGIPNEKLFFGSGTQLSVL.

The rearrangement uses TRBV10-2 and TRBJ1-2, with D unresolved. Germline CDR1 is WSHSY and CDR2 is SAAADI. This CDR3 spans 11 amino acids. Trimming removed 10 bases at V and 5 bases at J, with 11 bases between. The chain's CDR3 is CATQSGYGYTF. The CDR3 coding sequence is TGCGCCACCCAATCGGGATATGGCTACACCTTC.

The rearrangement uses TRBV27 and TRBJ2-3; 9 bases map to TRBD2. CDR3 length: 15 residues. Trimming cost V 3 bases and J 4 bases; bases outside gene matches: 5. Germline V lookup: CDR1 MNHEY, CDR2 SMNVEV (reference sequence). The CDR3 region has the DNA TGTGCCAGCAGTTTTGGCGGGGGGGCGGCAGATACGCAGTATTTT. Its protein product is CASSFGGGAADTQYF.

V and J are TRBV28 and TRBJ1-2, with D tentatively TRBD1 (5 bases). The ends were cut back, 6 bases at V and 3 bases at J, with 20 bases in the middle. The germline V gene has CDR1 MDHEN and CDR2 SYDVKM. CDR3 length: 16 residues. The CDR3 protein is CASSPREGRFDYGYTF. The CDR3 bases are TGTGCCAGCAGCCCGAGGGAGGGGCGGTTTGACTATGGCTACACCTTC.

V and J are TRBV24-1 and TRBJ1-2; 7 bases map to TRBD1. V lost 2 bases to trimming and J lost 5 bases; unmatched junction nucleotides: 4. Germline CDR1 and CDR2: KGHDR and SFDVKD. The CDR3 is 14 residues long. CDR3 protein: CATSDSGQFYGYTF. The CDR3 DNA follows: TGTGCCACCAGTGATTCGGGACAGTTTTATGGCTACACCTTC.

CDR3 residues: CASSRDRRPYEQYF. CDR3 DNA: TGCGCCAGCAGCCGGGACAGGAGACCCTACGAGCAGTACTTC. The chain is built from TRBV10-1 and TRBJ2-7, with 8 bases identical to TRBD1. Unmatched junction bases numbered 6, after V lost 6 bases and J lost 2 bases. Germline V CDR1 and CDR2: WNHNN, SYGVQD (reference sequence). CDR3 length: 14 amino acids.

The chain joins TRBV11-2 to TRBJ2-5; 10 bases fit TRBD1. The junction had 17 bases not matched to a gene; V was cut back by 8 bases and J by 5 bases. Germline CDR1 is SGHAT and CDR2 is FQNNGV. The CDR3 is made up of 17 amino acids. In nucleotides, the CDR3 is TGTGCCAGCGTTAATCTTGGGGGACAGGGGAATAGGGAGACCCAGTACTTC. The encoded protein is CASVNLGGQGNRETQYF.

The chain has TRBV27 and TRBJ2-7; 9 bases match TRBD1. CDR3 size: 17 residues. Germline lookup yields CDR1 MNHEY and CDR2 SMNVEV (reference sequence). V was pared by 2 bases and J by 5 bases, with 13 bases of the junction left unmatched. The CDR3, as DNA: TGTGCCAGCAGTTTACATTCCCTTACAGGGGGCGCAGACGAGCAGTACTTC. Its protein product is CASSLHSLTGGADEQYF.

The chain joins TRBV6-5 to TRBJ2-1; D is uncertain. The CDR3 length is 13 residues. Germline V gene sequence: CDR1 MNHEY, CDR2 SVGAGI. The V end was cut by 6 bases, the J end by 7 bases, with 13 bases between. CDR3 DNA: TGTGCCAGCAGCCCCTTCCTCGGGAATGAGCAGTTCTTC. It codes for CASSPFLGNEQFF.

The V and J genes are TRBV6-2 or TRBV6-3 and TRBJ1-4, with D hard to call. V lost 1 base and J 13 bases, leaving 13 bases between the germline ends. Germline V gives CDR1 MNHEY, CDR2 SVGEGT. The CDR3 spans 13 residues. The CDR3 loop is CASSYFADVGLFF. The CDR3 region has the DNA TGTGCCAGCAGTTACTTCGCAGATGTTGGACTGTTTTTT.

This clone was counted between two and nine times. The chain links TRBV24-1 to TRBJ1-4; 7 bases fit TRBD1. The length of the CDR3 is 16 residues. Germline trimming cut 9 bases from V and 6 bases from J; bases unmatched to any gene: 15. CDR1 KGHDR and CDR2 SFDVKD come from the germline V gene. CDR3 bases: TGTGCCACCTTCGACAGGGTCCTGATTCTTGATGAAAAACTGTTTTTT. This codes for CATFDRVLILDEKLFF.

This chain connects TRBV6-5 to TRBJ1-3; D is possibly TRBD1 (5 bases). V shed 2 bases and J shed 2 bases, with 7 bases lying between them. From germline, CDR1 is MNHEY and CDR2 SVGAGI. The CDR3 runs 14 residues. The CDR3 protein is CASSYRQTGNTIYF. The CDR3 nucleotides are TGTGCCAGCAGTTACCGACAGACTGGAAACACCATATATTTT.

Worth noting for this clone: In the same sample, other DNA sequences code for this CDR3. This chain joins TRBV4-2 and TRBJ2-7; the match to TRBD1 covers 9 bases. Trimming took 3 bases from V and 1 from J; bases not matched to a gene: 4. Germline V gene data show CDR1 as LGHNA and CDR2 as YNFKEQ. This CDR3 comprises 15 residues. In nucleotides, the CDR3 is TGTGCCAGCAGCCAGGGGGGGACAGGGTCCTACGAGCAGTACTTC. This sequence encodes CASSQGGTGSYEQYF.

V gene TRBV4-1 combines with J gene TRBJ2-1, with D perhaps matching TRBD2 (5 bases). Trimming removed 1 base from V and 7 bases from J, with 5 bases in between. The CDR3 covers 12 residues. CDR1 and CDR2 from the germline V gene are MGHRA and YSYEKL. CDR3: CASSQGGNEQFF. CDR3 sequence (DNA): TGCGCCAGCAGCCAAGGCGGGAATGAGCAGTTCTTC.

The V gene is TRBV24-1, the J gene TRBJ2-2; the D gene is possibly TRBD1 (5 bases). Germline CDR1 is KGHDR and CDR2 is SFDVKD. The CDR3 length is 14 residues. The germline V and J ends were trimmed by 4 bases and 4 bases, with 9 bases remaining between them. The CDR3 region is CATSEPQGTGELFF. In DNA form, the CDR3 reads TGTGCCACCAGTGAACCCCAGGGCACCGGGGAGCTGTTTTTT.

This chain joins TRBV5-1 and TRBJ2-3, with 12 bases lining up with TRBD2. The V and J ends lost 0 bases and 7 bases, in that order; junction bases with no gene match: 3. The V gene's germline CDR1 is SGHRS and CDR2 YFSETQ. The CDR3 contains 15 residues. The CDR3 nucleotides are TGCGCCAGCAGCTTGGGACTAGCGGGGGTTCATACGCAGTATTTT. This codes for CASSLGLAGVHTQYF.

V gene TRBV5-1 combines with J gene TRBJ2-5; 8 positions agree with TRBD1. CDR1 SGHRS and CDR2 YFSETQ come from the germline V gene. The CDR3 consists of 14 residues. Trimming removed 4 bases from V and 4 bases from J; junction bases left unmatched: 6. This chain's CDR3 is CASSPADRGETQYF. In nucleotides, the CDR3 is TGCGCCAGCAGCCCCGCAGACAGGGGAGAGACCCAGTACTTC.

The chain joins TRBV9 to TRBJ1-2; D may be TRBD1 (6 bases). Looked up from germline, CDR1 is SGDLS and CDR2 is YYNGEE. This CDR3 spans 15 amino acids. V lost 4 bases and J 5 bases, leaving 18 bases between the germline ends. This chain's CDR3 is CASSLPPGAGYGYTF. DNA for the CDR3: TGTGCCAGCAGCCTGCCCCCAGGGGCAGGTTATGGCTACACCTTC. The full variable domain, rest sourced from reference TRBV9 and TRBJ1-2, is DSGVTQTPKHLITATGQRVTLRCSPRSGDLSVYWYQQSLDQGLQFLIQYYNGEERAKGNILERFSAQQFPDLHSELNLSSLELGDSALYFCASSLPPGAGYGYTFGSGTRLTVV.

V and J are TRBV28 and TRBJ2-2, with D tentatively TRBD1 (6 bases). Trimming took off 4 bases at V and 7 bases at J, with 16 bases between the two ends. The CDR3 sequence is 15 residues long. From germline, CDR1 is MDHEN and CDR2 SYDVKM. The CDR3 DNA follows: TGTGCCAGCAGTTCACCAGGGGAGCTAATCGGGGAGCTGTTTTTT. Protein product: CASSSPGELIGELFF.

This clone has just one count. V and J are TRBV28 and TRBJ2-7; the match to TRBD1 covers 9 bases. V lost 4 bases to trimming and J lost 4 bases; unmatched junction nucleotides: 5. The CDR3 runs 14 residues. Germline V CDR1 and CDR2: MDHEN, SYDVKM. CDR3 sequence (DNA): TGTGCCAGCAGTTCCGGGACAGGGCAATACGAGCAGTACTTC. Residues: CASSSGTGQYEQYF.

The V call is TRBV6-5, the J call TRBJ1-6; D is possibly TRBD1 (6 bases). The CDR3 length is 14 residues. The V end lost 7 bases, the J end lost 7 bases, and 14 bases lay between the germline ends. From germline, CDR1 is MNHEY and CDR2 SVGAGI. The CDR3 DNA sequence: TGTGCCAGCATAGATAGGGGGATGAATTCACCCCTCCACTTT. It encodes CASIDRGMNSPLHF.